These 24 T cell receptor beta chains were all obtained from the same sample, sequenced in a study of vaccination effects on CD4 cells after COVID-19. These receptors' targets are unknown. Sequencing in the ViraFEST assay came after antigen-specific CD4+ T cells had been expanded with viral peptide pools, which were used to stimulate PBMC. The culture ran for 9 to 11 days, and then CD4+ T cells were isolated. Profiled with immunoSEQ multiplex PCR; TCRdb holds only in-frame clones, not every one. The sample has 45,000 to 65,000 clones; 65% to 90% are singletons. The source material was CD4+ T cells from PBMCs cultured with HCoV-229E spike peptides, sampled before COVID-19 vaccination. These receptors were collected from a human donor who received a COVID-19 vaccine.

CDR3 in amino acids: CASSLQHSGRGGYTF. The CDR3 DNA sequence: TGTGCCAGCAGTTTACAACACTCGGGGAGGGGTGGCTACACCTTC. The chain joins TRBV28 to TRBJ1-2; D may be TRBD1 (5 bases). The germline V gene encodes CDR1 MDHEN and CDR2 SYDVKM. Trimming removed 2 bases from V and 7 bases from J, with 17 bases in between. The CDR3 is 15 residues long.

V is TRBV19 and J is TRBJ1-3, with D possibly TRBD1 on 5 matching bases. V lost 5 bases, J lost 0 bases, and 11 bases lay in between. The CDR3 is 15 residues long. Germline lookup yields CDR1 LNHDA and CDR2 SQIVND (reference sequence). The CDR3 loop is CASSLPGISGNTIYF. The CDR3 nucleotides read TGTGCCAGTAGTCTACCAGGGATCTCTGGAAACACCATATATTTT.

The gene calls are TRBV28 and TRBJ1-5; the match to TRBD1 covers 9 bases. Germline trimming cut 10 bases from V and 2 bases from J; bases unmatched to any gene: 9. Germline loops: CDR1 MDHEN, CDR2 SYDVKM. This CDR3 spans 15 amino acids. CDR3 loop: CATEIQGARNQPQHF. CDR3 DNA: TGTGCCACCGAAATACAGGGGGCTCGCAATCAGCCCCAGCATTTT.

The chain has TRBV19 and TRBJ2-1, with D perhaps being TRBD1 or TRBD2 (6 bases each). Germline CDR1 reads LNHDA; CDR2 reads SQIVND (reference sequence). V was shortened by 1 base and J by 2 bases, with 12 bases between the two germline ends. The CDR3 has 16 residues. This CDR3 reads CASSIGSGAPYNEQFF. DNA of the CDR3: TGTGCCAGTAGTATAGGCTCGGGGGCTCCCTACAATGAGCAGTTCTTC.

J is TRBJ1-3 and V is TRBV7-2, with D tentatively TRBD1 (5 bases). Germline CDR1 SGHTA, CDR2 FQGNSA. The CDR3 has 14 residues. Between the trimmed V and J ends, which lost 3 bases and 2 bases, there was a span of 8 bases. CDR3 loop: CASSFGGTGNTIYF. DNA of the CDR3: TGTGCCAGCAGCTTCGGGGGGACTGGAAACACCATATATTTT.

The chain's CDR3 is CASRTGADTEAFF. In DNA form, the CDR3 reads TGTGCCAGCAGGACAGGGGCAGACACTGAAGCTTTCTTT. The chain has TRBV12-3 or TRBV12-4 and TRBJ1-1, with 8 bases identical to TRBD1. The CDR3 extends over 13 amino acids. With V trimmed by 6 bases and J by 3 bases, 3 bases remained unmatched.

This clone was observed once. The V gene is TRBV4-1, the J gene TRBJ2-3; TRBD2 is a possible D gene (5 bases). Per the germline V gene, CDR1 is MGHRA and CDR2 is YSYEKL. CDR3 length equals 13 residues. Trimming shortened V by 4 bases and J by 6 bases, and 11 bases separated the two germline ends. The CDR3 protein is CASSLDPGDTQYF. For the CDR3, the DNA is TGCGCCAGCAGCCTCGATCCGGGGGATACGCAGTATTTT.

V usage is TRBV10-3 and J usage is TRBJ1-5, with D possibly matching TRBD1 (6 bases). This CDR3 contains 14 residues. The germline V and J ends were trimmed by 10 bases and 4 bases, with 17 bases remaining between them. Germline CDR1 and CDR2: ENHRY and SYGVKD. CDR3 in amino acids: CATATGTRNQPQHF. The CDR3 coding sequence is TGTGCCACTGCAACAGGGACCCGAAATCAGCCCCAGCATTTT.

This clone was counted once. V usage is TRBV30 and J usage is TRBJ1-1; the D is unclear. This CDR3 has 12 amino acids. The germline CDR1 and CDR2 sequences are GTSNPN and SVGIG (reference sequence). V lost 1 base, J lost 1 base, and 4 bases lay in between. The CDR3 here is CAWSDRNTEAFF. CDR3 in DNA: TGTGCCTGGAGTGACAGGAACACTGAAGCTTTCTTT. Filled out from reference TRBV30 and TRBJ1-1, the complete variable domain reads SQTIHQWPATLVQPVGSPLSLECTVEGTSNPNLYWYRQAAGRGLQLLFYSVGIGQISSEVPQNLSASRPQDRQFILSSKKLLLSDSGFYLCAWSDRNTEAFFGQGTRLTVV.

This sequence joins TRBV12-3 or TRBV12-4 and TRBJ2-2; no definite D call. The CDR3 runs to 12 residues. Between the trimmed V and J ends, which lost 6 bases and 6 bases, there was a span of 8 bases. CDR3 sequence reads: CASRLLAGELFF. The CDR3 coding sequence is TGTGCCAGCAGATTATTGGCCGGGGAGCTGTTTTTT.

The genes are TRBV18 and TRBJ2-7; D is possibly TRBD1 or TRBD2 (5 bases each). The CDR3 sequence is 13 residues long. The germline CDR1 and CDR2 sequences are KGHSH and LQKENI. Trimming shortened V by 5 bases and J by 1 base, and 9 bases separated the two germline ends. The CDR3 bases are TGTGCCAGCTCATTAGAGGGGTCCTACGAGCAGTACGTC. It codes for CASSLEGSYEQYV.

The rearrangement joins TRBV27 to TRBJ2-3; the D is unclear. Germline V CDR1 and CDR2: MNHEY, SMNVEV (reference sequence). This CDR3 spans 15 amino acids. Trimming took 3 bases from V and 0 from J, leaving 10 bases between them. The CDR3 spells CASSLGGTSTDTQYF. CDR3 nucleotides: TGTGCCAGCAGTTTGGGCGGAACTAGCACAGATACGCAGTATTTT.

This sequence joins TRBV5-4 and TRBJ1-1; weak D call: TRBD1 (6 bases). V was clipped by 3 bases and J by 4 bases, with 10 bases between them. In germline, CDR1 is SGHNT, CDR2 YYREEE (reference sequence). The CDR3 covers 13 residues. In nucleotides, the CDR3 is TGTGCCAGCAGCTACAGGGACGGCACTGAAGCTTTCTTT. Translated: CASSYRDGTEAFF.

This chain links TRBV12-3 or TRBV12-4 with TRBJ1-3; a weak D match, TRBD1 (5 bases). Trimming stripped 9 bases from V and 0 bases from J, with 9 bases between. CDR3 length equals 13 residues. Here the CDR3 reads CASLQGSGNTIYF. DNA for the CDR3: TGTGCCAGTCTCCAGGGCTCTGGAAACACCATATATTTT.

CDR3: CASSTGEISGNTIYF. The CDR3 DNA sequence: TGTGCCAGCAGTACAGGGGAGATCTCTGGAAACACCATATATTTT. The chain joins TRBV28 to TRBJ1-3, with 7 bases matching TRBD1. V gave up 5 bases and J gave up 0 bases; unmatched junction bases: 4. This CDR3 is built from 15 residues. Germline assignment: CDR1 MDHEN and CDR2 SYDVKM.

V gene TRBV9 combines with J gene TRBJ1-1, with TRBD1 matching 8 bases. The V segment lost 1 base and the J segment 0 bases; nucleotides outside the gene matches: 5. Germline loops: CDR1 SGDLS, CDR2 YYNGEE. This CDR3 has 16 residues. Here the CDR3 reads CASSVTAGGLNTEAFF. The CDR3 nucleotides read TGTGCCAGCAGCGTAACGGCAGGGGGCCTGAACACTGAAGCTTTCTTT. The full variable domain, completed using reference TRBV9 and TRBJ1-1, is DSGVTQTPKHLITATGQRVTLRCSPRSGDLSVYWYQQSLDQGLQFLIQYYNGEERAKGNILERFSAQQFPDLHSELNLSSLELGDSALYFCASSVTAGGLNTEAFFGQGTRLTVV.

The chain couples TRBV6-6 to TRBJ2-2; no clear D. V shed 2 bases and J shed 2 bases, with 9 bases lying between them. Germline V gene lookup returns CDR1 MNHNY and CDR2 SVGAGI (reference sequence). The CDR3 loop spans 15 amino acids. The CDR3 region is CASSYRQDNTGELFF. The CDR3 DNA is TGTGCCAGCAGTTACCGTCAGGATAACACCGGGGAGCTGTTTTTT.

The rearrangement uses TRBV7-3 and TRBJ2-1, with D perhaps given as TRBD1 or TRBD2 (5 bases each). Deletions cut 2 bases from V and 3 bases from J, with 11 bases between. This CDR3 comprises 15 residues. The germline V gene encodes CDR1 SGHTA and CDR2 FQGTGA. The CDR3 nucleotides read TGTGCCAGCAGCTTACTGGGGACCAGCTACAATGAGCAGTTCTTC. Protein product: CASSLLGTSYNEQFF.

V usage is TRBV28 and J usage is TRBJ2-7, with 9 bases aligning to TRBD1. Germline V gene sequence: CDR1 MDHEN, CDR2 SYDVKM. The CDR3 has 16 amino acids. J lost 7 bases, V lost 3 bases, and 13 bases had no gene match. CDR3 sequence (DNA): TGTGCCAGCAGTTTGTCTGACAGGGGGTCGGGCCGGGAGCAGTACGTC. Protein sequence: CASSLSDRGSGREQYV.

This chain connects TRBV7-3 to TRBJ2-1; D not certain. This CDR3 region has 15 residues. The V end lost 2 bases, the J end lost 0 bases, and 8 bases lay between the germline ends. The germline V gene has CDR1 SGHTA and CDR2 FQGTGA. This CDR3 reads CASSLERSSYNEQFF. The CDR3 nucleotides read TGTGCCAGCAGCTTAGAACGGAGCTCCTACAATGAGCAGTTCTTC.

To note about this clone: Other DNA variants within this sample encode the same CDR3. The gene calls are TRBV18 and TRBJ2-5; possibly TRBD1 for D (6 bases). CDR1 is KGHSH, CDR2 LQKENI, per germline. The CDR3 extends over 13 amino acids. Trimming pared 6 bases from V and 5 bases from J, leaving 13 bases between. CDR3 nucleotide sequence: TGTGCCAGCTCCCCCGGGACATCGGAGACCCAGTACTTC. Protein product: CASSPGTSETQYF.

The chain recombines TRBV4-2 with TRBJ1-2; TRBD1 aligns across 9 bases. There are 16 residues in the CDR3. Trimming at V came to 3 bases and at J to 0 bases, leaving 5 bases not matched to a gene. Germline CDR1 LGHNA, CDR2 YNFKEQ. CDR3 in DNA: TGTGCCAGCAGCCAGGGACAGGGTAACTCTAACTATGGCTACACCTTC. As protein: CASSQGQGNSNYGYTF.

This clone has just a few counts. The rearrangement uses TRBV4-1 and TRBJ1-6; no clear D. Germline assignment: CDR1 MGHRA and CDR2 YSYEKL. Trimming removed 2 bases from V and 10 bases from J, with 12 bases in between. The CDR3 runs to 14 residues. CDR3 amino acids: CASSQRLTPSPLHF. DNA for the CDR3: TGCGCCAGCAGCCAACGCCTGACGCCGTCACCCCTCCACTTT.

V usage is TRBV30 and J usage is TRBJ2-5, with D maybe TRBD2 (7 bases). Germline CDR1 is GTSNPN and CDR2 is SVGIG (reference sequence). Deletions cut 0 bases from V and 5 bases from J, with 13 bases between. This CDR3 spans 14 amino acids. The CDR3 DNA reads as TGTGCCTGGAGTGTACGGGGGGCGCGGGAGACCCAGTACTTC. Translated: CAWSVRGARETQYF.